A selection of T cell receptor beta chains follows, all from one sample in a study of blood T cell repertoires in COVID-19. Here immunoSEQ multiplex PCR was the method, and the copy in TCRdb shows in-frame clones only, minus some. The sample lists roughly 63,000 clones; 88% were seen once. Sequences were obtained from peripheral blood. The receptors stem from a woman between 45 and 65 years old with active or convalescent COVID-19. The CDR3 runs from the conserved cysteine through the conserved F or W. The order of the fields is clone size, V gene, D gene, J gene, CDR3 length, CDR3 protein, CDR3 DNA. A D gene is named only where the DNA matches it firmly. Expanded clones get a size class; other rows say once, few or many, or leave the size out.

>.|TRBV28|TRBD2|TRBJ2-3|15
CASSSMTSGIDTQYF
TGTGCCAGCAGCTCAATGACTAGCGGGATAGATACGCAGTATTTT
>.|TRBV14|.|TRBJ2-3|14
CASSQQRGRGTQYF
TGTGCCAGCAGCCAACAAAGGGGGCGGGGTACGCAGTATTTT
>.|TRBV5-1|.|TRBJ2-7|15
CASSLGTASSYEQYF
TGCGCCAGCAGCTTGGGGACTGCCAGCTCCTACGAGCAGTACTTC
>few|TRBV10-3|.|TRBJ1-5|13
CAISTGRNQPQHF
TGTGCCATCTCGACGGGGAGGAATCAGCCCCAGCATTTT
>.|TRBV25-1|TRBD2|TRBJ2-1|15
CASSESGLASSAQFF
TGTGCCAGCAGTGAGTCGGGACTAGCCAGCTCAGCGCAGTTCTTC
>.|TRBV4-1|.|TRBJ2-2|14
CASSQETRGGELFF
TGCGCCAGCAGCCAAGAGACCCGGGGCGGGGAGCTGTTTTTT
>.|TRBV5-1|.|TRBJ2-7|14
CASSPSTGSYEQYF
TGCGCCAGCAGCCCCTCAACGGGTAGCTACGAGCAGTACTTC
>.|TRBV21-1|.|TRBJ2-3|17
CASSNLGLAGDTDTQYF
TGTGCCAGCAGCAACTTAGGACTAGCGGGAGACACAGATACGCAGTATTTT
>.|TRBV19|TRBD1|TRBJ1-1|16
CAISSGQGAFGTEAFF
TGTGCCATAAGTTCGGGACAGGGGGCTTTCGGGACTGAAGCTTTCTTT
>.|TRBV28|.|TRBJ1-2|13
CASSKLTDYGYTF
TGTGCCAGCAGTAAATTGACAGACTATGGCTACACCTTC
>.|TRBV28|TRBD1|TRBJ1-2|11
CASSYRGRGTF
TGTGCCAGCAGCTACAGGGGTAGGGGCACCTTC
>once|TRBV5-8|.|TRBJ1-1|13
CASSLGGDRKAFF
TGTGCCAGCAGCTTGGGGGGGGATCGGAAAGCTTTCTTT
>.|TRBV9|TRBD1|TRBJ2-3|14
CASSVEGAKDTQYF
TGTGCCAGCAGCGTAGAGGGGGCCAAAGATACGCAGTATTTT
>.|TRBV6-5|TRBD1|TRBJ2-1|15
CASSYRDRADNEQFF
TGTGCCAGCAGTTACCGGGACAGAGCCGACAATGAGCAGTTCTTC
>.|TRBV20-1|.|TRBJ1-1|11
CSARDRGGAFF
TGCAGTGCTAGAGATCGGGGTGGGGCTTTCTTT
>.|TRBV11-2|TRBD2|TRBJ2-2|16
CASSLGGGSVAGELFF
TGTGCCAGCAGCTTAGGGGGCGGGAGTGTGGCCGGGGAGCTGTTTTTT
>.|TRBV2|.|TRBJ2-2|15
CASSDGRVTPGELFF
TGTGCCAGCAGTGACGGTCGGGTCACTCCGGGGGAGCTGTTTTTT
>.|TRBV12-3/TRBV12-4|.|TRBJ2-1|12
CASSFRKPDLFF
TGTGCCAGCAGTTTTCGTAAGCCCGACTTATTCTTC
>.|TRBV5-1|.|TRBJ1-6|14
CASSLSLTASPLHF
TGCGCCAGCAGCTTAAGTCTGACAGCTTCACCCCTCCACTTT
>.|TRBV5-1|TRBD2|TRBJ2-1|16
CASARPGLAGVNEQFF
TGCGCCAGCGCCCGACCGGGACTAGCGGGAGTCAATGAGCAGTTCTTC
>.|TRBV30|TRBD1|TRBJ2-3|14
CAWSAGQGADTQYF
TGTGCCTGGAGTGCGGGACAGGGCGCAGATACGCAGTATTTT
>.|TRBV7-3|TRBD2|TRBJ2-5|15
CASSPKGGLAEAGNF
TGTGCCAGCAGCCCAAAGGGGGGACTAGCGGAAGCGGGGAACTTC
>.|TRBV30|.|TRBJ2-3|17
CAWSVPAAFSVADTQYF
TGTGCCTGGAGTGTACCGGCGGCTTTTTCCGTCGCAGATACGCAGTATTTT
>.|TRBV7-9|.|TRBJ2-6|18
CASSSSTVGISGANVLTF
TGTGCCAGCAGCTCCTCGACAGTGGGTATCTCTGGGGCCAACGTCCTGACTTTC
>.|TRBV9|.|TRBJ1-2|15
CASSPTGSGNYGYTF
TGTGCCAGCAGCCCAACAGGGAGTGGAAACTATGGCTACACCTTC
>.|TRBV6-6|.|TRBJ2-5|12
CASSLSEETQYF
TGTGCCAGCAGCCTCAGCGAAGAGACCCAGTACTTC